Following are 20 T cell receptor beta chains from one sample sequenced in a study of Graves' ophthalmopathy and Graves' hyperthyroidism. CDR3 regions of TCR beta were amplified from RNA transcripts. Amplification began with first-round RT-PCR using HTBI primers, then second-round multiplex PCR was performed. TCRdb itself ran the multiplex PCR reads through MiXCR, one entry per CDR3 protein. This sample has more than 300,000 distinct CDR3 sequences, with about 18% found just once. The sequenced material came from peripheral blood. Receptor source: an adult woman with stable Graves' hyperthyroidism.

This clonotype was seen repeatedly, ten times or more. The chain is built from TRBV28 and TRBJ2-7; 10 bases align to TRBD1. The CDR3 loop spans 15 amino acids. V shed 4 bases and J 4 bases; nucleotides not matched to a gene: 7. Germline CDR1 is MDHEN and CDR2 is SYDVKM. The CDR3 region is CASSWAGTGVYEQYF. The CDR3 DNA sequence: TGTGCCAGCAGTTGGGCCGGGACAGGGGTTTACGAGCAGTACTTC.

This clonotype occurred many times. The J gene is TRBJ1-5, the V gene TRBV19; no reliable D call. The CDR3 covers 13 residues. Trimming took off 0 bases at V and 2 bases at J, with 2 bases between the two ends. Germline loops: CDR1 LNHDA, CDR2 SQIVND (reference sequence). The CDR3 loop is CASSIEGNQPQHF. CDR3 in DNA: TGTGCCAGTAGTATAGAAGGCAATCAGCCCCAGCATTTT.

The gene calls are TRBV30 and TRBJ2-7; 7 positions match TRBD1. The CDR3 totals 14 residues. Trimming cost V 2 bases and J 3 bases; bases outside gene matches: 7. Germline values: CDR1 GTSNPN, CDR2 SVGIG (reference sequence). CDR3 bases: TGTGCCTGGAGTTCAGGAAGGGGGCTCTACGAGCAGTACTTC. Translating gives CAWSSGRGLYEQYF. Full variable domain (outside the CDR3, taken from reference TRBV30 and TRBJ2-7): SQTIHQWPATLVQPVGSPLSLECTVEGTSNPNLYWYRQAAGRGLQLLFYSVGIGQISSEVPQNLSASRPQDRQFILSSKKLLLSDSGFYLCAWSSGRGLYEQYFGPGTRLTVT.

This clonotype was seen ten or more times. This sequence joins TRBV12-3 or TRBV12-4 and TRBJ2-5, with 13 bases fitting TRBD2. V was clipped by 3 bases and J by 5 bases; unmatched bases: 3. The CDR3 covers 15 residues. CDR3 nucleotide sequence: TGTGCCAGCAGTTTGGGACTAGCGGGATGGGAGACCCAGTACTTC. Its translation is CASSLGLAGWETQYF.

Turning to this clonotype: One end of the junction does not line up with germline, which may come from a read error. J is TRBJ1-1 and V is TRBV12-3 or TRBV12-4, with no clear D. The CDR3 covers 13 residues. Here the CDR3 reads CARDATVKTEAFF. The CDR3 bases are TGTGCCAGAGATGCCACCGTGAAGACTGAAGCTTTCTTT.

There are many counts of this clonotype. Since a much larger clone is just one base distant, this may be a read error. This chain links TRBV29-1 with TRBJ1-1, with D maybe TRBD1 (5 bases). CDR1 and CDR2 from the germline V gene are SQVTM and ANQGSEA. CDR3 length: 15 amino acids. As DNA, the CDR3 is TGCAGCGTTGAAGCGTGGGCAGGGCGCGCCACTGAAGTTTTCTTT. The encoded protein is CSVEAWAGRATEVFF.

In the case of this clonotype: This may be a read error, as it is one base from a much larger clone. The J gene is TRBJ2-7, the V gene TRBV6-2 or TRBV6-3, with TRBD2 as a possible D gene (6 bases). The CDR3 sequence is 14 residues long. Deletions cut 6 bases from V and 6 bases from J, with 18 bases between. Germline V CDR1 and CDR2: MNHEY, SVGEGT. The CDR3 loop reads CASSLPWAGGEQYF. CDR3 sequence (DNA): TGTGCCAGCAGCCTACCTTGGGCCGGGGGCGAGCAGTACTTC.

This clonotype was observed a handful of times. The chain links TRBV7-9 to TRBJ2-5; 8 bases agree with TRBD1. Trimming at V came to 0 bases and at J to 4 bases, leaving 1 base not matched to a gene. In germline, CDR1 is SEHNR, CDR2 FQNEAQ (reference sequence). This CDR3 is 14 amino acids long. The CDR3 DNA follows: TGTGCCAGCAGCTTAGCTACAGGGGGAGAGACCCAGTACTTC. Translating gives CASSLATGGETQYF.

This clonotype was seen many times. The chain has TRBV11-2 and TRBJ1-2; TRBD1 agrees at 9 bases. Germline trimming cut 1 base from V and 0 bases from J; bases unmatched to any gene: 9. Germline V CDR1 and CDR2: SGHAT, FQNNGV. The CDR3 consists of 18 residues. CDR3 protein: CASSLGGVGQGSNYGYTF. For the CDR3, the DNA is TGTGCCAGCAGCTTAGGAGGAGTGGGACAGGGCTCTAACTATGGCTACACCTTC.

The chain couples TRBV7-2 to TRBJ2-2; D assignment may be TRBD1 or TRBD2 (5 bases each). The V gene lost 4 bases and the J gene lost 3 bases, with 9 bases spanning the gap. From germline, CDR1 is SGHTA and CDR2 FQGNSA. The CDR3 sequence is 14 residues long. The CDR3 loop reads CASSSGRDTGELFF. CDR3 DNA sequence: TGTGCCAGCAGCTCGGGGCGGGACACCGGGGAGCTGTTTTTT.

The gene calls are TRBV28 and TRBJ1-1; 7 bases fit TRBD1. Trimming removed 2 bases from V and 6 bases from J; junction bases left unmatched: 6. The CDR3 is 14 amino acids. In germline, CDR1 is MDHEN, CDR2 SYDVKM. The CDR3 sequence is CASSLSDQGAEAFF. The CDR3 DNA reads as TGTGCCAGCAGTTTAAGCGACCAGGGGGCTGAAGCTTTCTTT.

This clonotype was counted at least ten times. CDR3 in amino acids: CASSLAGGAAYGYTF. The CDR3 DNA follows: TGTGCCAGCAGTTTGGCTGGGGGCGCCGCCTATGGCTACACCTTC. This chain joins TRBV12-3 or TRBV12-4 and TRBJ1-2; tentatively, D is TRBD1 (6 bases). With 3 bases removed from V and 4 bases from J, the gap between germline ends came to 15 bases. The CDR3 length is 15 residues.

V usage is TRBV6-1 and J usage is TRBJ2-5, with unresolved D. V was clipped by 4 bases and J by 5 bases, with 17 bases between them. Per the germline V gene, CDR1 is MNHNS and CDR2 is SASEGT. CDR3 length equals 15 residues. The CDR3, as DNA: TGTGCCAGCAGTGGTCTTGCGGCCATGCGGGAGACCCAGTACTTC. It translates to CASSGLAAMRETQYF.

This clonotype was seen more than once but under ten times. The CDR3 loop is CASSTGTGGRPGELFF. Written as DNA, the CDR3 is TGTGCCAGTAGTACCGGGACAGGAGGCAGGCCCGGGGAGCTGTTTTTT. V gene TRBV19 combines with J gene TRBJ2-2; 8 bases are shared with TRBD1. From germline, CDR1 is LNHDA and CDR2 SQIVND (reference sequence). V lost 4 bases to trimming and J lost 6 bases; unmatched junction nucleotides: 10. The CDR3 is 16 amino acids.

This clonotype came up many times. The J gene is TRBJ2-2, the V gene TRBV20-1, with D possibly being TRBD2 (6 bases). Trimming removed 4 bases at V and 1 base at J, with 7 bases between. There are 13 residues in the CDR3. Germline loops: CDR1 DFQATT, CDR2 SNEGSKA (reference sequence). As DNA, the CDR3 is TGCAGTGCTACGGGACTGAACACCGGGGAGCTGTTTTTT. This encodes CSATGLNTGELFF.

At least ten counts were recorded for this clonotype. CDR3 in DNA: TGTGCCAGCAGCTTAGATAGCGGGAGGGTTGCGGAGCAGTACTTC. Encoded protein: CASSLDSGRVAEQYF. The rearrangement joins TRBV7-2 to TRBJ2-7; 11 nucleotides match TRBD2. CDR1 is SGHTA, CDR2 FQGNSA, per germline. The V and J ends lost 1 base and 7 bases, in that order; junction bases with no gene match: 6. The CDR3 totals 15 residues.

The chain joins TRBV5-1 to TRBJ1-1; 9 bases map to TRBD1. CDR3 length equals 14 residues. Germline trimming cut 4 bases from V and 5 bases from J; bases unmatched to any gene: 6. Germline V lookup: CDR1 SGHRS, CDR2 YFSETQ. The CDR3 sequence: CASSEQGARTEAFF. The DNA for the CDR3 is TGCGCCAGCAGCGAACAGGGGGCGCGGACTGAAGCTTTCTTT.

The rearrangement joins TRBV3-1 to TRBJ1-1, with unresolved D. V dropped 4 bases and J dropped 6 bases, with 15 bases sitting between them. The length of the CDR3 is 14 residues. Per the germline V gene, CDR1 is LGHDT and CDR2 is YNNKEL (reference sequence). CDR3 in DNA: TGTGCCAGCAGCCCCCGACTGAGACGGGCTGAAGCTTTCTTT. Its translation is CASSPRLRRAEAFF.

This clonotype has more than one count but fewer than ten. The chain uses TRBV12-3 or TRBV12-4 and TRBJ2-2; TRBD1 matches at 7 bases. The CDR3 is 16 residues long. Trimming at V came to 6 bases and at J to 4 bases, leaving 11 bases not matched to a gene. The CDR3 DNA follows: TGTGCCAGCAGATTTTACAGGGGCCCGAGCACCGGGGAGCTGTTTTTT. This sequence encodes CASRFYRGPSTGELFF.

This clonotype was seen many times. The chain links TRBV6-2 or TRBV6-3 to TRBJ1-5, with a weak D call TRBD1 (5 bases). The CDR3 covers 13 residues. The germline CDR1 and CDR2 sequences are MNHEY and SVGEGT. The germline V and J ends were trimmed by 7 bases and 6 bases, with 13 bases remaining between them. CDR3 sequence (DNA): TGTGCCAGCACCGGGGGGGGTGGTCAGCCCCAGCATTTT. Translated, it gives CASTGGGGQPQHF.